The present T cell receptor beta chain was sequenced within a study of beta chain features in type 1 diabetes. Whole-study results and caveats: Among all four CD4+ subsets, Type 1 diabetes patients had TCRB CDR3s that were moderately but significantly shorter.

This clone was seen a few times. Its antigen remains unidentified. This CDR3 has 12 amino acids. The germline V gene encodes CDR1 SGHVS and CDR2 FNYEAQ. V was pared by 8 bases and J by 5 bases, with 10 bases between. Every isolated RNA sample was fully reverse transcribed, so sequencing captured expressed TCRB transcripts. The data were produced by immunoSEQ multiplex PCR, yet TCRdb's version contains in-frame clones alone and is incomplete. This table has about 230,000 clones, more than 9% appearing once. This chain connects TRBV7-6 to TRBJ2-1, with a tentative D call TRBD2 (6 bases). Material for sequencing was naive CD4+ T cells from blood. The receptor's source is a woman in her late teens or twenties in good health. CDR3 in amino acids: CASGTYNNEQFF. CDR3 nucleotides: TGTGCCAGCGGGACTTACAACAATGAGCAGTTCTTC.